The rows below give T cell receptor beta chains drawn from one sample of a study of T cell changes during pregnancy in multiple sclerosis. Clones were read by immunoSEQ multiplex PCR, and TCRdb kept only the in-frame ones, dropping some. This table has 40,000 to 45,000 clones, 85% to 90% appearing once. The source material was CD4+ T cells from peripheral blood mononuclear cells, sampled in the first trimester of pregnancy. Source of these receptors: a female donor with multiple sclerosis, enrolled in a pregnancy study. Each CDR3 is given with its conserved first and last residue. D genes are given only for firm matches. Clone size is given for some rows only: seen once, a few or many times, or a class if the clone is expanded.

j_gene	v_gene	abundance	d_gene	CDR3nt	CDR3aa
TRBJ2-7	TRBV7-8	.	TRBD2	TGTGCCAGCAGCCTGGGACTAGCGGGAGCGCTCCGCGGCGAGCAGTACTTC	CASSLGLAGALRGEQYF
TRBJ2-5	TRBV2	.	TRBD2	TGTGCCAGCAGTGAAGACGGGAGGGGAGGAGAGACCCAGTACTTC	CASSEDGRGGETQYF
TRBJ2-1	TRBV7-2	.	.	TGTGCCAGCAGCCCGGCTCTAGGGGGTTACAATGAGCAGTTCTTC	CASSPALGGYNEQFF
TRBJ2-7	TRBV19	.	TRBD1	TGTGCCAGTAGCCCCGGGGACAGCTACGAGCAGTACTTC	CASSPGDSYEQYF
TRBJ2-5	TRBV28	.	TRBD2	TGTGCCAGCAGGGGGACTAGTAGGGAGACCCAGTACTTC	CASRGTSRETQYF
TRBJ2-6	TRBV10-3	.	.	TGTGCCATCAGTTTGGGAGAGGGTCCTGGGGCCAACGTCCTGACTTTC	CAISLGEGPGANVLTF
TRBJ2-2	TRBV4-2	.	.	TGTGCCAGCAGTGAACAGTGGGACACCGGGGAGCTGTTTTTT	CASSEQWDTGELFF
TRBJ1-2	TRBV9	.	TRBD1	TGTGCCAGCAGCGTAGAGGGGACAGGGGGCTCTTTCTATGGCTACACCTTC	CASSVEGTGGSFYGYTF
TRBJ2-3	TRBV6-4	.	.	TGTGCCAGCAGAGGGGAGGGCACAGATACGCAGTATTTT	CASRGEGTDTQYF
TRBJ2-1	TRBV19	.	TRBD2	TGTGCCAGTAGTAGGGAGGGAGTGGGGGGAAATGAGCAGTTCTTC	CASSREGVGGNEQFF
TRBJ2-1	TRBV27	few	TRBD1	TGTGCCAGCCGACTGACCGGGACAGGAATATACAATGAGCAGTTCTTC	CASRLTGTGIYNEQFF
TRBJ2-1	TRBV5-1	.	TRBD2	TGCGCCAGCAGCTTGGGGCTGGGACTAGCGGCCCACAATGAGCAGTTCTTC	CASSLGLGLAAHNEQFF
TRBJ2-1	TRBV19	.	TRBD1	TGTGCCAGTAAGGACAGGCCGTGGGGAAATGAGCAGTTCTTC	CASKDRPWGNEQFF
TRBJ1-4	TRBV29-1	once	TRBD1	TGCAGCGTCGGTGACAGGGCAACTAATGAAAAACTGTTTTTT	CSVGDRATNEKLFF